The subject of this entry is one T cell receptor beta chain. Autoimmune disease history or systemic immunosuppression excluded patients. At cycle 4 day 1, cycle 7 day 1, and baseline, blood was sampled. The sample is drawn from a study of OX40 agonist ivuxolimab in advanced cancers. Study summary: Three patients had partial responses: one hepatocellular carcinoma, two cutaneous melanoma.

Measured with immunoSEQ multiplex PCR; TCRdb has only the in-frame clones, and not every one. The sample consists of some 99,000 clones, roughly 87% of them appearing once. This CDR3 comprises 16 residues. The germline V and J ends were trimmed by 0 bases and 2 bases, with 14 bases remaining between them. CDR1 and CDR2 (germline): SGDLS, YYNGEE. The chain carries TRBV9 and TRBJ2-5, with TRBD2 as a possible D gene (6 bases). This sequence originates from an adult with an advanced solid tumor such as melanoma, head and neck, liver or kidney cancer. Material: CD4+ or CD8+ T cells sorted from blood, obtained in a trial of the OX40 agonist ivuxolimab. This CDR3 reads CASSVGGGLGQETQYF. The DNA for the CDR3 is TGTGCCAGCAGCGTAGGAGGAGGGCTAGGGCAAGAGACCCAGTACTTC.